Shown below are 19 T cell receptor beta chains from a single sample sequenced in a study of OX40 agonist ivuxolimab in advanced cancers. Some clones are missing from TCRdb's copy, which holds only in-frame ones; the method was immunoSEQ multiplex PCR. The sample yields tens of thousands of clones, around 93% seen once. Sample: CD4+ or CD8+ T cells sorted from blood, taken in a trial of the OX40 agonist ivuxolimab. These receptors originate from an adult with an advanced solid tumor such as melanoma, head and neck, liver or kidney cancer.

The chain employs TRBV20-1 and TRBJ2-1; D gene ambiguous. Germline V gene data show CDR1 as DFQATT and CDR2 as SNEGSKA (reference sequence). CDR3 length: 11 residues. Trimming left V 5 bases short and J 3 bases short, with 5 bases between. For the CDR3, the DNA is TGCAGTGCTTTCAGCTACAATGAGCAGTTCTTC. Its translation: CSAFSYNEQFF.

This chain links TRBV6-6 with TRBJ2-1; D is perhaps TRBD2 (5 bases). Trimming took off 6 bases at V and 2 bases at J, with 11 bases between the two ends. Germline values: CDR1 MNHNY, CDR2 SVGAGI (reference sequence). The length of the CDR3 is 14 residues. The CDR3 coding sequence is TGTGCCAGCAGCACCGGAGGAACCTACAATGAGCAGTTCTTC. Protein product: CASSTGGTYNEQFF.

This clone was seen a single time. The chain uses TRBV28 and TRBJ2-5; TRBD2 might be the D (6 bases). Per the germline V gene, CDR1 is MDHEN and CDR2 is SYDVKM. The CDR3 has 13 amino acids. Trimming removed 6 bases at V and 5 bases at J, with 13 bases between. CDR3 sequence (DNA): TGTGCCAGCAGGCGGGATTCAGCGGAGACCCAGTACTTC. Translating it yields CASRRDSAETQYF.

The rearrangement uses TRBV6-4 and TRBJ1-5; D gene unclear. Trimming pared 6 bases from V and 0 bases from J, leaving 9 bases between. Germline loops: CDR1 MRHNA, CDR2 SNTAGT. The CDR3 covers 14 residues. CDR3 nucleotide sequence: TGTGCCAGCAGGCAGGTAGATAGCAATCAGCCCCAGCATTTT. Its protein is CASRQVDSNQPQHF.

The CDR3 region is CASSQDRQEFYEQYF. CDR3 in DNA: TGCGCCAGCAGCCAAGATCGGCAGGAATTCTACGAGCAGTACTTC. The chain has TRBV4-3 and TRBJ2-7; D is uncertain. The CDR3 consists of 15 residues. The V gene lost 0 bases and the J gene lost 3 bases, with 12 bases spanning the gap. Germline assignment: CDR1 LGHNA and CDR2 YSLEER.

This sequence joins TRBV18 and TRBJ1-1; TRBD1 might be the D (5 bases). Germline CDR1 and CDR2: KGHSH and LQKENI. This CDR3 spans 14 amino acids. The ends were cut back, 6 bases at V and 5 bases at J, with 16 bases in the middle. This CDR3 is CASSTGGSGTEAFF. The CDR3 DNA reads as TGTGCCAGCTCCACGGGGGGTTCGGGGACTGAAGCTTTCTTT. The full variable domain, in which reference TRBV18 and TRBJ1-1 provide the parts outside the CDR3, is NAGVMQNPRHLVRRRGQEARLRCSPMKGHSHVYWYRQLPEEGLKFMVYLQKENIIDESGMPKERFSAEFPKEGPSILRIQQVVRGDSAAYFCASSTGGSGTEAFFGQGTRLTVV.

The chain carries TRBV4-1 and TRBJ1-2; a possible D gene is TRBD1 (5 bases). Trimming left V 3 bases short and J 8 bases short, with 28 bases between. The CDR3 has 18 residues. Germline assignment: CDR1 MGHRA and CDR2 YSYEKL. CDR3 region: CASSHHTTVNLGYGGYTF. The CDR3 nucleotides read TGCGCCAGCAGCCATCACACGACAGTCAACTTGGGGTACGGAGGCTACACCTTC.

The CDR3 sequence is CASSPDRGISYNEQFF. The CDR3 region has the DNA TGTGCCAGCTCACCGGACAGGGGGATTTCCTACAATGAGCAGTTCTTC. The chain recombines TRBV18 with TRBJ2-1; 10 bases line up with TRBD1. Germline V gene sequence: CDR1 KGHSH, CDR2 LQKENI. The CDR3 length is 16 residues. Trimming at V came to 3 bases and at J to 1 base, leaving 3 bases not matched to a gene. The whole variable domain, remainder taken from reference TRBV18 and TRBJ2-1, is NAGVMQNPRHLVRRRGQEARLRCSPMKGHSHVYWYRQLPEEGLKFMVYLQKENIIDESGMPKERFSAEFPKEGPSILRIQQVVRGDSAAYFCASSPDRGISYNEQFFGPGTRLTVL.

The CDR3 spells CASSKRGAGHSYEQYF. The CDR3 DNA sequence: TGTGCCAGCAGCAAGAGGGGGGCGGGGCACTCCTACGAGCAGTACTTC. The chain combines TRBV27 with TRBJ2-7, with D perhaps assigned TRBD1 or TRBD2 (6 bases each). The V gene lost 6 bases and the J gene lost 0 bases, with 18 bases spanning the gap. The CDR3 length is 16 residues. CDR1 and CDR2 (germline): MNHEY, SMNVEV (reference sequence).

The chain couples TRBV4-3 to TRBJ1-6; 8 positions match TRBD1. This CDR3 spans 17 amino acids. In germline, CDR1 is LGHNA, CDR2 YSLEER. V dropped 0 bases and J dropped 7; count of bases not matched to a gene: 8. Here the CDR3 reads CASSQDLTGVRNSPLHF. The DNA for the CDR3 is TGCGCCAGCAGCCAAGACCTGACAGGGGTGAGGAATTCACCCCTCCACTTT.

This chain connects TRBV10-3 to TRBJ1-2, with D uncertain. The CDR3 runs 16 residues. With 0 bases removed from V and 7 bases from J, the gap between germline ends came to 18 bases. The germline CDR1 and CDR2 sequences are ENHRY and SYGVKD. CDR3 sequence reads: CAISESLSSGFGGYTF. Here the CDR3 DNA reads TGTGCCATCAGTGAGTCCCTCTCAAGCGGCTTTGGTGGCTACACCTTC.

This clone was recorded a few times. The chain combines TRBV6-5 with TRBJ1-6, with 9 bases aligning to TRBD1. This CDR3 region has 13 residues. Germline CDR1 reads MNHEY; CDR2 reads SVGAGI. V lost 5 bases to trimming and J lost 8 bases; unmatched junction nucleotides: 1. The CDR3 spells CASSRTGDSPLHF. CDR3 nucleotide sequence: TGTGCCAGCAGTAGGACAGGGGATTCACCCCTCCACTTT.

This rearrangement joins TRBV5-6 to TRBJ2-1; TRBD1 matches at 8 bases. J lost 2 bases, V lost 4 bases, and 5 bases had no gene match. Germline assignment: CDR1 SGHDT and CDR2 YYEEEE. The CDR3 runs to 15 residues. The CDR3 DNA follows: TGTGCCAGCAGCCCCGGGACAGGACCCTACAATGAGCAGTTCTTC. Protein: CASSPGTGPYNEQFF.

This chain uses TRBV30 with TRBJ1-5, with D possibly TRBD1 on 5 matching bases. CDR1 and CDR2 (germline): GTSNPN, SVGIG (reference sequence). There are 15 residues in the CDR3. The V and J ends lost 0 bases and 5 bases respectively, with 14 bases between them. The CDR3, as DNA: TGTGCCTGGAGTGTAGAGGGCAGGGCGGATCAGCCCCAGCATTTT. Translating gives CAWSVEGRADQPQHF.

The rearrangement joins TRBV28 to TRBJ2-7; 10 positions match TRBD2. The CDR3 covers 14 residues. Germline V lookup: CDR1 MDHEN, CDR2 SYDVKM. The J segment lost 4 bases and the V segment lost 7 bases, leaving 7 bases of the junction unmatched. This CDR3 is CASTQLAGVYEQYF. For the CDR3, the DNA is TGTGCCAGCACCCAGCTAGCGGGAGTATACGAGCAGTACTTC.

This clone occurred a few times. The chain joins TRBV2 to TRBJ1-2, with a weak D call TRBD1 (5 bases). The V gene's germline CDR1 is SNHLY and CDR2 FYNNEI. V was pared by 6 bases and J by 1 base, with 12 bases between. CDR3 length equals 14 residues. DNA for the CDR3: TGTGCCAGCAGCGCAGACAGCAATAACTATGGCTACACCTTC. Residues: CASSADSNNYGYTF.

The CDR3 loop reads CASSPGTGGNQPQHF. In nucleotides, the CDR3 is TGTGCCAGCTCACCAGGAACAGGGGGCAATCAGCCCCAGCATTTT. The chain uses TRBV18 and TRBJ1-5, with 7 nucleotides matching TRBD1. The CDR3 is made up of 15 amino acids. Germline CDR1 KGHSH, CDR2 LQKENI. The V segment lost 2 bases and the J segment 2 bases; nucleotides outside the gene matches: 3.

V usage is TRBV12-5 and J usage is TRBJ1-6; TRBD1 agrees at 9 bases. This CDR3 contains 12 residues. Germline loops: CDR1 LGHNT, CDR2 FRNRAP. J was trimmed by 9 bases and V by 9 bases; bases with no gene match: 3. The CDR3 sequence is CASGTGSSPLHF. CDR3 nucleotides: TGTGCTAGCGGGACAGGGAGTTCACCCCTCCACTTT.

The genes are TRBV6-5 and TRBJ1-2; TRBD1 matches 7 bases. Unmatched junction bases numbered 11, after V lost 8 bases and J lost 5 bases. The CDR3 length is 14 residues. CDR1 MNHEY and CDR2 SVGAGI come from the germline V gene. The CDR3 region has the DNA TGTGCCAGCGGGGGCACAGGGGTTGGGTATGGCTACACCTTC. Its protein product is CASGGTGVGYGYTF.